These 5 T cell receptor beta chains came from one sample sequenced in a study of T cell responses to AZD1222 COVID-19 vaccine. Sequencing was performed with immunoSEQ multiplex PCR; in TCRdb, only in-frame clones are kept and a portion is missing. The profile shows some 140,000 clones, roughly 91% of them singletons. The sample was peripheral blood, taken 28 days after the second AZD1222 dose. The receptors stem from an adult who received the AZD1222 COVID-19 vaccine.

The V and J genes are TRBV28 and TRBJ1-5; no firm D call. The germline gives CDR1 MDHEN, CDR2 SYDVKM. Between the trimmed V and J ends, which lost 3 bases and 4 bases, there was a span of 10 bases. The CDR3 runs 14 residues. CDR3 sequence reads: CASSLRVGNQPQHF. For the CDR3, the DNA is TGTGCCAGCAGTTTGAGGGTGGGGAATCAGCCCCAGCATTTT. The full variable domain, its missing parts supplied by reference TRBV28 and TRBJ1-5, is DVKVTQSSRYLVKRTGEKVFLECVQDMDHENMFWYRQDPGLGLRLIYFSYDVKMKEKGDIPEGYSVSREKKERFSLILESASTNQTSMYLCASSLRVGNQPQHFGDGTRLSIL.

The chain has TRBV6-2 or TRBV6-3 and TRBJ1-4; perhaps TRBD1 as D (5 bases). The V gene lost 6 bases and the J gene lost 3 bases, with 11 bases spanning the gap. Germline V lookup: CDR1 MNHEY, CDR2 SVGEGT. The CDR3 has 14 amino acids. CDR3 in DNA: TGTGCCAGCAGCGCGGACACGTCTAATGAAAAACTGTTTTTT. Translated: CASSADTSNEKLFF.

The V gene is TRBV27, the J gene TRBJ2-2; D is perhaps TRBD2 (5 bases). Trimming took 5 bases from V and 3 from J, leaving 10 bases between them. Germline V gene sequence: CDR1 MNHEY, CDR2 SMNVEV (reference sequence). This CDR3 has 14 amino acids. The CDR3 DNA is TGTGCCAGCAGTCTGAGGGCTCACACCGGGGAGCTGTTTTTT. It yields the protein CASSLRAHTGELFF.

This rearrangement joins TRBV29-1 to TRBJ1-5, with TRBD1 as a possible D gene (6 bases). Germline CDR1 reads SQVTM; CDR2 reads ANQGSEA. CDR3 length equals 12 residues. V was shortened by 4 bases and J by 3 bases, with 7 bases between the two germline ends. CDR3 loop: CSVGGANQPQHF. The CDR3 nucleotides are TGCAGCGTTGGGGGGGCCAATCAGCCCCAGCATTTT.

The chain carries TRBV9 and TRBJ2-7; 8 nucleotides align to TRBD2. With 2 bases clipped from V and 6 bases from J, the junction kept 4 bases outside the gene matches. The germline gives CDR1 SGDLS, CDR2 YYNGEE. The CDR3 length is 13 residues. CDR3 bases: TGTGCCAGCAGCGTTACGGGGGGGACCGAGCAGTACTTC. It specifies CASSVTGGTEQYF. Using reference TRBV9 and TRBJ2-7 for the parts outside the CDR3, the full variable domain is DSGVTQTPKHLITATGQRVTLRCSPRSGDLSVYWYQQSLDQGLQFLIQYYNGEERAKGNILERFSAQQFPDLHSELNLSSLELGDSALYFCASSVTGGTEQYFGPGTRLTVT.